The 16 T cell receptor beta chains below come from one sample, sequenced in a study of T cells expressing NK-cell markers. TCRdb reprocessed the 5' RACE reads and keeps a single row for each CDR3 protein, giving no DNA. The table lists about 380,000 distinct CDR3 sequences. The sample taken for sequencing was blood T cells: a sorted CD56 or NKG2C T cell subset, CD4+ or CD8+ T cells, or bulk PBMC T cells (not recorded which). These receptors came from a man aged 18-70 years in good health.

The chain couples TRBV3-1 to TRBJ1-5. The CDR3 covers 14 residues. Per the germline V gene, CDR1 is LGHDT and CDR2 is YNNKEL (reference sequence). The CDR3 spells CASSQGPAALAQHF.

The chain carries TRBV6-5 and TRBJ1-1; TCRdb's D call of TRBD1 is untestable without DNA. The CDR3 consists of 15 residues. Looked up from germline, CDR1 is MNHEY and CDR2 is SVGAGI. The CDR3 here is CASSYSTGRNTEAFF.

The chain carries TRBV12-3 or TRBV12-4 and TRBJ1-1; no DNA is available, so the TRBD1 call from TCRdb remains unchecked. CDR3 size: 14 residues. The CDR3: CASRNRGAGTEAFF.

V usage is TRBV27 and J usage is TRBJ1-3. CDR3 length: 11 residues. Germline CDR1 is MNHEY and CDR2 is SMNVEV (reference sequence). CDR3 loop: CASRFGNTIYF.

The CDR3: CASRAGGGTDTQYF. This chain joins TRBV7-3 and TRBJ2-3; the D call from TCRdb, TRBD2, cannot be confirmed without DNA. The CDR3 runs 14 residues. The germline V gene encodes CDR1 SGHTA and CDR2 FQGTGA.

The chain combines TRBV11-2 with TRBJ2-2; TCRdb picks TRBD1, but there is no DNA to check that call. The germline gives CDR1 SGHAT, CDR2 FQNNGV. This CDR3 spans 15 amino acids. CDR3 amino acids: CASSLVRGKAGELFF.

The chain combines TRBV18 with TRBJ2-2; the D gene TCRdb calls, TRBD2, cannot be checked with no DNA. CDR1 and CDR2 from the germline V gene are KGHSH and LQKENI. The CDR3 is made up of 14 amino acids. CDR3 in amino acids: CATQDLPNTGELFF. Full variable domain (outside the CDR3, taken from reference TRBV18 and TRBJ2-2): NAGVMQNPRHLVRRRGQEARLRCSPMKGHSHVYWYRQLPEEGLKFMVYLQKENIIDESGMPKERFSAEFPKEGPSILRIQQVVRGDSAAYFCATQDLPNTGELFFGEGSRLTVL.

The chain carries TRBV20-1 and TRBJ1-4. The germline CDR1 and CDR2 sequences are DFQATT and SNEGSKA (reference sequence). The CDR3 consists of 15 residues. This chain's CDR3 is CSARRQRTTNEKLFF.

The V call is TRBV6-1, the J call TRBJ2-6. Germline V gene lookup returns CDR1 MNHNS and CDR2 SASEGT. The CDR3 is 15 residues long. CDR3 amino acids: CASSEARQWANVLTF.

V gene TRBV6-5 combines with J gene TRBJ1-1; TCRdb's D call, TRBD1, is unchecked because there is no DNA. Germline CDR1 reads MNHEY; CDR2 reads SVGAGI. The CDR3 covers 17 residues. The CDR3 spells CASSYSKRGRSHTEAFF.

The CDR3 sequence: CASSLGGGPGTEAFF. The chain employs TRBV7-9 and TRBJ1-1; the TRBD1 assignment by TCRdb is unverifiable without DNA. Germline lookup yields CDR1 SEHNR and CDR2 FQNEAQ (reference sequence). CDR3 length: 15 amino acids.

The chain couples TRBV20-1 to TRBJ2-1; absent DNA, TCRdb's TRBD2 call cannot be checked. CDR3 length: 15 residues. Looked up from germline, CDR1 is DFQATT and CDR2 is SNEGSKA (reference sequence). The CDR3 spells CSAGGRAGFNNEQFF.

The chain employs TRBV6-4 and TRBJ2-3; as DNA is missing, the TRBD1 call by TCRdb cannot be tested. Germline V gives CDR1 MRHNA, CDR2 SNTAGT. CDR3 length: 15 residues. The CDR3 loop is CASSDSGSGSDTQYF.

V gene TRBV21-1 combines with J gene TRBJ1-5; TCRdb picks TRBD1, but there is no DNA to check that call. TRBV21-1 represents a pseudogene. The CDR3 totals 16 residues. The CDR3 sequence is CASSKEDRGSHPPQHF.

The chain has TRBV7-3 and TRBJ2-1; the TCRdb D gene call, TRBD2, has no DNA to confirm it. Germline V lookup: CDR1 SGHTA, CDR2 FQGTGA. The CDR3 has 16 residues. The CDR3 protein is CASSLISSGTYNEQFF.

The V and J genes are TRBV20-1 and TRBJ2-1; TCRdb's D call of TRBD2 is untestable without DNA. The CDR3 extends over 15 amino acids. Per the germline V gene, CDR1 is DFQATT and CDR2 is SNEGSKA (reference sequence). This CDR3 is CSASPIRRASNEQFF.